The source of this TCR beta chain is a study of blood T cell repertoires in COVID-19. In the study overall: The United States, Italy and Spain supplied acute and convalescent COVID-19 samples. From T cells, B-cell-depleted T cells, or PBMCs came the material, which was cDNA or gDNA.

V lost 1 base, J lost 3 bases, and 6 bases lay in between. The CDR3 covers 13 residues. Germline CDR1 MDHEN, CDR2 SYDVKM. Original handling: Nucleated cell number was recorded as an estimate derived from reference gene primer amplification. Sequencing used immunoSEQ multiplex PCR; TCRdb keeps in-frame clones, though not all of them. That table furnishes V, J and clone size, whereas the DNA furnished D and trimming. The sample includes 230,000 or so clones, approximately 84% of them seen just once. The rearrangement links TRBV28 to TRBJ1-2, with D maybe TRBD1 (5 bases). The sequencing input was PBMCs or T cells enriched from blood (not recorded which). This clonotype was sampled from a woman in her forties or fifties who had been exposed to COVID-19. CDR3 residues: CASSLSGYYGYTF. The CDR3 DNA follows: TGTGCCAGCAGTTTATCAGGGTACTATGGCTACACCTTC.